This TCR beta chain is from a study of T-cell reconstitution after alpha-beta-depleted transplantation in children. The V and J ends lost 7 bases and 0 bases respectively, with 10 bases between them. The CDR3 is made up of 14 amino acids. Germline-derived CDR1 and CDR2 are SNHLY and FYNNEI. Unique molecular identifiers were incorporated during preparation of the TCRbeta library. One entry per CDR3 protein, called by TCRdb with MiXCR from the PCR reads. The sample yields under 450,000 distinct CDR3 sequences, about 14% seen once. The J gene is TRBJ2-1, the V gene TRBV2; D is possibly TRBD1 or TRBD2 (6 bases each). This clonotype was obtained from a human donor who donated a stem cell graft to a child with Fanconi anemia. Here the sequenced sample was PBMCs, taken from the stem cell graft. The CDR3 region is CASTGDFSYNEQFF. The CDR3 DNA follows: TGTGCCAGCACAGGGGACTTCTCCTACAATGAGCAGTTCTTC.